These 31 T cell receptor beta chains originate from one sample sequenced in a study of control samples from healthy donors and cancer patients. The data were produced by immunoSEQ multiplex PCR, yet TCRdb's version contains in-frame clones alone and is incomplete. The profile covers some 94,000 clones, with about 86% appearing a single time and over 0.95% taken by the ten largest. The sample consisted of blood. The receptors derive from a woman aged 50 to 65 in good health.

The V gene is TRBV7-2, the J gene TRBJ2-2; D is perhaps TRBD1 or TRBD2 (5 bases each). V lost 2 bases and J lost 0, with 10 bases in between. The germline CDR1 and CDR2 sequences are SGHTA and FQGNSA. The length of the CDR3 is 16 residues. CDR3 nucleotide sequence: TGTGCCAGCAGCTTATCGGGACCCGCGAACACCGGGGAGCTGTTTTTT. This sequence encodes CASSLSGPANTGELFF. Full variable domain (rest looked up from reference TRBV7-2 and TRBJ2-2): GAGVSQSPSNKVTEKGKDVELRCDPISGHTALYWYRQSLGQGLEFLIYFQGNSAPDKSGLPSDRFSAERTGGSVSTLTIQRTQQEDSAVYLCASSLSGPANTGELFFGEGSRLTVL.

V and J are TRBV19 and TRBJ2-7, with D possibly called TRBD1 or TRBD2 (5 bases each). V shed 5 bases and J shed 2 bases, with 13 bases lying between them. From germline, CDR1 is LNHDA and CDR2 SQIVND (reference sequence). The CDR3 runs 14 residues. The CDR3 DNA is TGTGCCAGTAGTGACCGGGACGGACCCTACGAGCAGTACTTC. Its translation is CASSDRDGPYEQYF.

The chain is built from TRBV7-6 and TRBJ1-2, with D tentatively TRBD1 (5 bases). The germline V gene encodes CDR1 SGHVS and CDR2 FNYEAQ. Between the trimmed V and J ends, which lost 1 base and 3 bases, there was a span of 12 bases. The CDR3 runs 15 residues. The CDR3 loop is CASSLGIGTDYGYTF. The CDR3 DNA reads TGTGCCAGCAGCTTAGGGATCGGGACGGACTATGGCTACACCTTC.

V and J are TRBV2 and TRBJ2-7, with D unclear. Germline assignment: CDR1 SNHLY and CDR2 FYNNEI. This CDR3 has 14 amino acids. With 4 bases removed from V and 0 bases from J, the gap between germline ends came to 10 bases. The CDR3 protein is CASSVEGSSYEQYF. DNA for the CDR3: TGTGCCAGCAGTGTAGAAGGGTCCTCCTACGAGCAGTACTTC.

In DNA, the CDR3 is TGTGCCAGCAGCTCGACTCCTGAGGACAGGGGCGAAGCTTTCTTT. This translates into CASSSTPEDRGEAFF. V and J are TRBV11-2 and TRBJ1-1; 9 bases line up with TRBD1. Germline V gene sequence: CDR1 SGHAT, CDR2 FQNNGV. This CDR3 comprises 15 residues. Trimming took 4 bases from V and 8 from J; bases not matched to a gene: 11.

The rearrangement uses TRBV27 and TRBJ1-5; D might be TRBD1 (5 bases). Germline V CDR1 and CDR2: MNHEY, SMNVEV (reference sequence). The CDR3 sequence is 16 residues long. V lost 0 bases to trimming and J lost 2 bases, with 11 bases between them. DNA for the CDR3: TGTGCCAGCAGTTTATCGGGGGGGTTGCGCAATCAGCCCCAGCATTTT. Its translation: CASSLSGGLRNQPQHF.

V and J are TRBV29-1 and TRBJ1-4; the match to TRBD1 covers 7 bases. The CDR3 loop spans 12 amino acids. From germline, CDR1 is SQVTM and CDR2 ANQGSEA. J was trimmed by 16 bases and V by 7 bases; bases with no gene match: 15. In DNA, the CDR3 is TGCAGCGCCGGAACTTCAACAGGGGATACGTTTTTT. It codes for CSAGTSTGDTFF.

The CDR3 region has the DNA TGTGCCAGCAGCTTAGAAATCGGCTCCAGGGGAGCTTTCTTT. The encoded protein is CASSLEIGSRGAFF. The chain is built from TRBV7-9 and TRBJ1-1; tentatively, D is TRBD1 (6 bases). In germline, CDR1 is SEHNR, CDR2 FQNEAQ (reference sequence). The CDR3 runs 14 residues. V dropped 1 base and J dropped 10 bases, with 16 bases sitting between them.

This clone has just one count. This chain uses TRBV7-9 with TRBJ2-2; no definite D call. This CDR3 comprises 16 residues. Trimming shortened V by 5 bases and J by 4 bases, and 17 bases separated the two germline ends. The V gene's germline CDR1 is SEHNR and CDR2 FQNEAQ (reference sequence). CDR3 sequence reads: CASSPISAAATGELFF. The CDR3 DNA reads as TGTGCCAGCAGCCCCATCTCCGCCGCAGCCACCGGGGAGCTGTTTTTT.

The chain employs TRBV10-3 and TRBJ2-1, with 12 bases aligning to TRBD2. Germline V lookup: CDR1 ENHRY, CDR2 SYGVKD. V was clipped by 3 bases and J by 8 bases; unmatched bases: 11. The CDR3 extends over 17 amino acids. CDR3 protein: CAISDPSLAGGQDEQFF. CDR3 nucleotides: TGTGCCATCAGTGACCCGAGTCTAGCGGGGGGGCAGGATGAGCAGTTCTTC.

The chain has TRBV28 and TRBJ1-5; D gene ambiguous. The germline V gene has CDR1 MDHEN and CDR2 SYDVKM. Between the trimmed V and J ends, which lost 4 bases and 0 bases, there was a span of 7 bases. CDR3 length equals 14 residues. CDR3 in DNA: TGTGCCAGCAGTTCTAGGTATAGCAATCAGCCCCAGCATTTT. It yields the protein CASSSRYSNQPQHF.

The chain recombines TRBV11-3 with TRBJ2-1; TRBD2 agrees at 7 bases. The CDR3 covers 17 residues. Germline CDR1 and CDR2: SGHNT and YENEEA. J lost 4 bases, V lost 3 bases, and 12 bases had no gene match. CDR3 region: CASSFAIPLADYNEQFF. The CDR3 DNA reads as TGTGCCAGCAGCTTTGCGATCCCGCTAGCGGATTACAATGAGCAGTTCTTC.

This chain uses TRBV2 with TRBJ2-7; 14 positions agree with TRBD2. The germline V gene has CDR1 SNHLY and CDR2 FYNNEI. There are 13 residues in the CDR3. V shed 10 bases and J 4 bases; nucleotides not matched to a gene: 3. The DNA of the CDR3 is TGTGCCACCGGGACTAGCGGGGGTTACGAGCAGTACTTC. Translating gives CATGTSGGYEQYF. The whole variable domain, remainder taken from reference TRBV2 and TRBJ2-7, is EPEVTQTPSHQVTQMGQEVILRCVPISNHLYFYWYRQILGQKVEFLVSFYNNEISEKSEIFDDQFSVERPDGSNFTLKIRSTKLEDSAMYFCATGTSGGYEQYFGPGTRLTVT.

The J gene is TRBJ2-1, the V gene TRBV9, with D perhaps assigned TRBD1 or TRBD2 (5 bases each). Per the germline V gene, CDR1 is SGDLS and CDR2 is YYNGEE. This CDR3 has 15 residues. V was clipped by 0 bases and J by 7 bases, with 14 bases between them. CDR3 protein: CASSVEGRGSNEQFF. The CDR3 DNA is TGTGCCAGCAGCGTAGAGGGACGGGGTTCAAATGAGCAGTTCTTC.

The rearrangement links TRBV7-9 to TRBJ1-4; D ambiguous. The V end was cut by 1 base, the J end by 7 bases, with 10 bases between. Germline values: CDR1 SEHNR, CDR2 FQNEAQ (reference sequence). The CDR3 has 14 residues. In nucleotides, the CDR3 is TGTGCCAGCAGCTTAGGGGGATATAGTGAAAAACTGTTTTTT. Encoded protein: CASSLGGYSEKLFF.

The chain carries TRBV6-5 and TRBJ2-5; no firm D call. Looked up from germline, CDR1 is MNHEY and CDR2 is SVGAGI. V shed 6 bases and J shed 2 bases, with 4 bases lying between them. The CDR3 extends over 11 amino acids. CDR3 in DNA: TGTGCCAGCAGACAGCAAGAGACCCAGTACTTC. Translated, it gives CASRQQETQYF.

For the CDR3, the DNA is TGTGCCAGCAGCTTACGAGGCGGGTGGGCAGATACGCAGTATTTT. Its translation: CASSLRGGWADTQYF. The rearrangement uses TRBV7-3 and TRBJ2-3; TRBD2 might be the D (5 bases). Germline lookup yields CDR1 SGHTA and CDR2 FQGTGA. With 2 bases removed from V and 4 bases from J, the gap between germline ends came to 13 bases. The CDR3 contains 15 residues.

The chain has TRBV5-1 and TRBJ1-2; D is unresolved. Germline V gene sequence: CDR1 SGHRS, CDR2 YFSETQ. The CDR3 totals 15 residues. Trimming removed 0 bases from V and 3 bases from J, with 12 bases in between. The CDR3 nucleotides read TGCGCCAGCAGCTTGGAGCACTCAAGCTACTATGGCTACACCTTC. It yields the protein CASSLEHSSYYGYTF.

The chain employs TRBV2 and TRBJ2-7, with D perhaps TRBD2 (6 bases). Germline V lookup: CDR1 SNHLY, CDR2 FYNNEI. Trimming removed 8 bases at V and 5 bases at J, with 19 bases between. This CDR3 is 14 amino acids long. The CDR3 spells CASRGTGSSDEQYF. The CDR3 DNA sequence: TGTGCCAGCCGTGGGACTGGGTCTTCCGACGAGCAGTACTTC.

The V gene is TRBV4-2, the J gene TRBJ1-2, with TRBD1 as a possible D gene (5 bases). V lost 4 bases to trimming and J lost 7 bases, with 19 bases between them. Germline CDR1 reads LGHNA; CDR2 reads YNFKEQ. This CDR3 is built from 15 residues. The CDR3 nucleotides are TGTGCCAGCAGCCGTCCCGAAGGGGTCGTAGGTGGCTACACCTTC. This gives the protein CASSRPEGVVGGYTF.

This chain joins TRBV6-2 or TRBV6-3 and TRBJ2-1; D uncertain. CDR1 is MNHEY, CDR2 SVGEGT, per germline. V lost 5 bases and J 9 bases, leaving 14 bases between the germline ends. The CDR3 has 13 residues. CDR3 residues: CASSTARVGEQFF. The CDR3 DNA follows: TGTGCCAGCAGTACTGCCCGGGTCGGTGAGCAGTTCTTC.

The chain couples TRBV6-1 to TRBJ2-4, with 11 bases lining up with TRBD2. The germline gives CDR1 MNHNS, CDR2 SASEGT. The CDR3 runs 19 residues. V lost 1 base, J lost 5 bases, and 13 bases stayed unmatched. CDR3 sequence: CASSEVVTSGMEKENIQYF. In nucleotides, the CDR3 is TGTGCCAGCAGTGAAGTCGTGACTAGCGGGATGGAAAAGGAAAACATTCAGTACTTC.

The V call is TRBV3-1 (or the pseudogene TRBV3-2), the J call TRBJ1-6; D gene unclear. Trimming left V 0 bases short and J 9 bases short, with 9 bases between. The CDR3 contains 14 residues. Germline CDR1 is LGHDT and CDR2 is YNNKEL (reference sequence). The CDR3 here is CASSQERTRSPLHF. CDR3 nucleotide sequence: TGTGCCAGCAGCCAAGAGCGGACGCGTTCACCCCTCCACTTT.

This clone was seen a handful of times. The chain has TRBV7-3 and TRBJ1-5; D is perhaps TRBD1 (6 bases). The CDR3 has 12 residues. From germline, CDR1 is SGHTA and CDR2 FQGTGA. The V and J ends lost 7 bases and 4 bases respectively, with 8 bases between them. The CDR3 nucleotides are TGTGCCAGCAACAGGGATAATCAGCCCCAGCATTTT. This codes for CASNRDNQPQHF.

The genes are TRBV7-2 and TRBJ2-7; D is possibly TRBD2 (5 bases). Between the trimmed V and J ends, which lost 0 bases and 4 bases, there was a span of 13 bases. Per the germline V gene, CDR1 is SGHTA and CDR2 is FQGNSA. This CDR3 region has 15 residues. The CDR3 sequence: CASSLAVSTGYEQYF. CDR3 in DNA: TGTGCCAGCAGCTTAGCCGTTTCGACGGGGTACGAGCAGTACTTC.

The rearrangement links TRBV4-3 to TRBJ2-7, with 8 bases identical to TRBD2. Germline V gene data show CDR1 as LGHNA and CDR2 as YSLEER. Trimming removed 0 bases from V and 3 bases from J; junction bases left unmatched: 7. The CDR3 is made up of 16 amino acids. CDR3 sequence reads: CASSQDVGLAFYEQYF. CDR3 bases: TGCGCCAGCAGCCAAGATGTTGGACTAGCCTTCTACGAGCAGTACTTC.

V gene TRBV21-1 combines with J gene TRBJ2-5; the table's TRBD2 call for D was not verified on the DNA. TRBV21-1 is designated a pseudogene. The CDR3 totals 17 residues. CDR3 sequence: CASSNKGTSARKETQYF. The CDR3 nucleotides are TGTGCCAGCAGCAATAAAGGGACTAGCGCGAGGAAAGAGACCCAGTACTTC.

The chain combines TRBV15 with TRBJ2-5; weak D call: TRBD1 (5 bases). Trimming removed 0 bases from V and 5 bases from J, with 19 bases in between. Per germline, CDR1 LNHNV and CDR2 YYDKDF (reference sequence). The CDR3 is made up of 17 amino acids. The CDR3 protein is CATSRDGIGAGLETQYF. CDR3 nucleotides: TGTGCCACCAGCAGAGATGGAATCGGTGCAGGGTTGGAGACCCAGTACTTC.

The chain employs TRBV6-4 and TRBJ2-1; 12 bases are a match to TRBD2. Losses at the gene ends were 3 bases for V and 2 bases for J; bases not matched to a gene: 2. The length of the CDR3 is 16 residues. Germline V gene lookup returns CDR1 MRHNA and CDR2 SNTAGT. The CDR3 coding sequence is TGTGCCAGCAGTGAGCTAGCGGGGGGGCCCTACAATGAGCAGTTCTTC. It encodes CASSELAGGPYNEQFF.

The V gene is TRBV6-5, the J gene TRBJ2-7; 11 nucleotides agree with TRBD2. The CDR3 is 16 amino acids. CDR1 MNHEY and CDR2 SVGAGI come from the germline V gene. Unmatched junction bases numbered 5, after V lost 2 bases and J lost 2 bases. The CDR3 DNA is TGTGCCAGCAGTTACATCGGGACTAGCGGCACCTACGAGCAGTACTTC. It translates to CASSYIGTSGTYEQYF.

The J gene is TRBJ1-1, the V gene TRBV19; TRBD1 matches at 8 bases. From germline, CDR1 is LNHDA and CDR2 SQIVND (reference sequence). The CDR3 length is 16 residues. The trim removed 5 bases at V and 3 bases at J, leaving 11 bases unmatched. The CDR3, as DNA: TGTGCCAGTAGTTCTAGGACAGGGCCGGGGGACACTGAAGCTTTCTTT. The encoded protein is CASSSRTGPGDTEAFF.